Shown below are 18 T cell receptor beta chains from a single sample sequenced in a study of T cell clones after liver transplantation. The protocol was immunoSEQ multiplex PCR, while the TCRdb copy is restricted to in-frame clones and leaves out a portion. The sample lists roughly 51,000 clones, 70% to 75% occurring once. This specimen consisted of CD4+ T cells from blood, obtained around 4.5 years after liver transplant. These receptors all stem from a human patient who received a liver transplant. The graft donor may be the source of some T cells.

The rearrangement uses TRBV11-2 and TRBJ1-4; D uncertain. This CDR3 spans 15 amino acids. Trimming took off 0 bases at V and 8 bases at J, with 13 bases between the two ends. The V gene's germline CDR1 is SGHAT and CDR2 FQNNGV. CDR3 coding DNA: TGTGCCAGCAGCTTAGATCAGACGATCCAGGAAAAACTGTTTTTT. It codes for CASSLDQTIQEKLFF.

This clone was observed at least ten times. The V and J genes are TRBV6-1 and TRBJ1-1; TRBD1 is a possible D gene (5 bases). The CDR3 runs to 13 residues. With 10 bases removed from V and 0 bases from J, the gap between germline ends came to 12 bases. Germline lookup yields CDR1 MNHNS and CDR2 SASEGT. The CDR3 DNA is TGTGCCACCCGAGGGGACTTGAACACTGAAGCTTTCTTT. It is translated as CATRGDLNTEAFF.

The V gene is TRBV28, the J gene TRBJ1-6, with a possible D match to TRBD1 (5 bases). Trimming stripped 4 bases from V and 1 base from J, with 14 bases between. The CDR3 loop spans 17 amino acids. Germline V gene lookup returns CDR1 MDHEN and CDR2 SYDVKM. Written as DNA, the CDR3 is TGTGCCAGCAGTTCGGCCGGGGCGCGGTCCTATAATTCACCCCTCCACTTT. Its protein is CASSSAGARSYNSPLHF.

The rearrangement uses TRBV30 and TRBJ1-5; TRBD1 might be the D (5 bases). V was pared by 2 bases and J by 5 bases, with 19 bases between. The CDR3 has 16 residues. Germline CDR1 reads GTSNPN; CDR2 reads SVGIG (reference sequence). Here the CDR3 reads CAWSFPGGVSYQPQHF. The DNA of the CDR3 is TGTGCCTGGAGTTTCCCGGGGGGGGTGAGCTATCAGCCCCAGCATTTT. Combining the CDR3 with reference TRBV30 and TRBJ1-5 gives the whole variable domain SQTIHQWPATLVQPVGSPLSLECTVEGTSNPNLYWYRQAAGRGLQLLFYSVGIGQISSEVPQNLSASRPQDRQFILSSKKLLLSDSGFYLCAWSFPGGVSYQPQHFGDGTRLSIL.

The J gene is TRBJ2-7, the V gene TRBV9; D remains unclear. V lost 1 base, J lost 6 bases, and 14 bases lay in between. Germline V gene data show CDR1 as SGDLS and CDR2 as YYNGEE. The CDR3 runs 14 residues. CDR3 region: CASSVTGYLSEQYF. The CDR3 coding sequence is TGTGCCAGCAGCGTAACCGGGTACCTCTCCGAGCAGTACTTC. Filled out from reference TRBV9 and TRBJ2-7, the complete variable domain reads DSGVTQTPKHLITATGQRVTLRCSPRSGDLSVYWYQQSLDQGLQFLIQYYNGEERAKGNILERFSAQQFPDLHSELNLSSLELGDSALYFCASSVTGYLSEQYFGPGTRLTVT.

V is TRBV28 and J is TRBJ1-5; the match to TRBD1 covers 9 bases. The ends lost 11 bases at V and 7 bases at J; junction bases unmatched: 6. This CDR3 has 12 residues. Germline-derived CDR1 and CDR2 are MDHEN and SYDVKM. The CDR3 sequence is CAGRDRDQPQHF. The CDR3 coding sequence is TGTGCCGGTCGGGACAGGGACCAGCCCCAGCATTTT.

CDR3 sequence reads: CASSVEPISSGNTIYF. The CDR3 DNA is TGTGCCAGCAGCGTAGAACCGATCAGCTCTGGAAACACCATATATTTT. This chain links TRBV9 with TRBJ1-3; D remains ambiguous. The CDR3 loop spans 16 amino acids. Germline V gene sequence: CDR1 SGDLS, CDR2 YYNGEE. V dropped 0 bases and J dropped 0 bases, with 10 bases sitting between them.

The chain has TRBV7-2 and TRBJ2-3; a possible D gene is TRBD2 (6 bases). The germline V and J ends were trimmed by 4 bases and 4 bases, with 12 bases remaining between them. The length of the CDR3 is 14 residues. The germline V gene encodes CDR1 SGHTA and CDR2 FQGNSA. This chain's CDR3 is CASSSAGRSDTQYF. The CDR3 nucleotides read TGTGCCAGCAGCTCGGCAGGGAGGTCAGATACGCAGTATTTT.

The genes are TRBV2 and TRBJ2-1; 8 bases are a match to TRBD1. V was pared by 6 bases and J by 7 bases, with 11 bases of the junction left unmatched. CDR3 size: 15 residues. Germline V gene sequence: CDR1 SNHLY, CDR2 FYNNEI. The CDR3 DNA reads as TGTGCCAGCAGAGCGGACAGGGCAGAACGTAATGAGCAGTTCTTC. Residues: CASRADRAERNEQFF.

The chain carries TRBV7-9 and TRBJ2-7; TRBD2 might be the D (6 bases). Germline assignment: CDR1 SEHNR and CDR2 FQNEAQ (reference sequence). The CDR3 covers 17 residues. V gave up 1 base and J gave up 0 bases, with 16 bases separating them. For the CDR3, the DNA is TGTGCCAGCAGCTTAGATTATGCCGGGGGTAGCTCCTACGAGCAGTACTTC. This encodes CASSLDYAGGSSYEQYF.

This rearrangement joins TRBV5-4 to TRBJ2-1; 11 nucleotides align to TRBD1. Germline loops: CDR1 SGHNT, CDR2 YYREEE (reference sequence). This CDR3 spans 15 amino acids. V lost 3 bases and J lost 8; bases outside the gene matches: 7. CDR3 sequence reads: CASSWRTGGGDEQFF. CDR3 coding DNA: TGTGCCAGCAGCTGGAGGACAGGGGGCGGCGATGAGCAGTTCTTC.

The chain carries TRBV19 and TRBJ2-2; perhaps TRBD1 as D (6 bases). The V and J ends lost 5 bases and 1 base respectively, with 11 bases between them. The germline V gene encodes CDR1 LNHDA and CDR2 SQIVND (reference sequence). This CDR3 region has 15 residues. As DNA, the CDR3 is TGTGCCAGTAGTGGTTCGGGACAGAACACCGGGGAGCTGTTTTTT. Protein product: CASSGSGQNTGELFF.

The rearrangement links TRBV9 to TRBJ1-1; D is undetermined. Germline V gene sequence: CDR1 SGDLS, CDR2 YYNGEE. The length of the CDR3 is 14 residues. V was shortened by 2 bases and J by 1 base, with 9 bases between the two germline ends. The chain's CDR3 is CASSVLGKNTEAFF. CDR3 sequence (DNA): TGTGCCAGCAGCGTCTTGGGCAAGAACACTGAAGCTTTCTTT.

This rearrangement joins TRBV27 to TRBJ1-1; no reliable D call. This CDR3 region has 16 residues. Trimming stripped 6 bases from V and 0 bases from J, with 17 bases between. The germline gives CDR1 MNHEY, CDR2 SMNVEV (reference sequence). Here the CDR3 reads CASSLLGSSMNTEAFF. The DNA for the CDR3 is TGTGCCAGCAGCCTCCTAGGGTCCTCTATGAACACTGAAGCTTTCTTT.

CDR3 region: CAWGGQGQGVAGELFF. CDR3 in DNA: TGTGCCTGGGGAGGACAGGGACAGGGGGTCGCCGGGGAGCTGTTTTTT. The V gene is TRBV30, the J gene TRBJ2-2; 11 bases match TRBD1. Germline V CDR1 and CDR2: GTSNPN, SVGIG (reference sequence). V was clipped by 5 bases and J by 6 bases; unmatched bases: 11. This CDR3 spans 16 amino acids.

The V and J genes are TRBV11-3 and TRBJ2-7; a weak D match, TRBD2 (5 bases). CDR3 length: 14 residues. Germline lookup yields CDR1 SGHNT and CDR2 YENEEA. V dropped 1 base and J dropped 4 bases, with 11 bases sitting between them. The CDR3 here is CASSLASGEYEQYF. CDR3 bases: TGTGCCAGCAGCTTAGCCAGCGGCGAGTACGAGCAGTACTTC.

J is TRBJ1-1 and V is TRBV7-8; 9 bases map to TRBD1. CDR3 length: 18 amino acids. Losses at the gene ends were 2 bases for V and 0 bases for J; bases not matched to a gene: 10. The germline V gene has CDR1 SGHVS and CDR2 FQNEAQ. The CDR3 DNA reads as TGTGCCAGCAGCTTAAGAGGGTGGGACAGGGTAGTGAACACTGAAGCTTTCTTT. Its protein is CASSLRGWDRVVNTEAFF.

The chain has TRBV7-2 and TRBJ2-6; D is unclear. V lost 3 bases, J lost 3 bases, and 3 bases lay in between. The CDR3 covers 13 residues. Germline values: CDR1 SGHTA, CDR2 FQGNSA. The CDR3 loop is CASSLLGANVLTF. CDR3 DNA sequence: TGTGCCAGCAGCTTGCTTGGGGCCAACGTCCTGACTTTC.